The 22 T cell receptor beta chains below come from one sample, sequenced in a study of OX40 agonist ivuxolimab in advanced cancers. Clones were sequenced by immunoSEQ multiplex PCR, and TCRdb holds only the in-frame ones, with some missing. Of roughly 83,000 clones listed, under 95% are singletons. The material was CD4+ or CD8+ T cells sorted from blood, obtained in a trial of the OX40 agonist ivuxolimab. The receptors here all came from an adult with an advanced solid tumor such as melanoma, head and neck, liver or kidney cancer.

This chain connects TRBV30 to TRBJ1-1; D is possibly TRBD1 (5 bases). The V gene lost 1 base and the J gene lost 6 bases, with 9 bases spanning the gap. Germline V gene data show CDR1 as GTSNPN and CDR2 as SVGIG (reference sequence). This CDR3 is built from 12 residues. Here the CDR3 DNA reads TGTGCCTGGAGTGATGGGGCGCCTGAAGCTTTCTTT. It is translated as CAWSDGAPEAFF.

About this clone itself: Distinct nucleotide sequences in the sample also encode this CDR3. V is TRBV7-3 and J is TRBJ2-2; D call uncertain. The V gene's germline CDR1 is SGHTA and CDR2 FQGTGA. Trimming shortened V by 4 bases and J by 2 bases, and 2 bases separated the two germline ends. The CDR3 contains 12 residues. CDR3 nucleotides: TGTGCCAGCAGCTCAAACACCGGGGAGCTGTTTTTT. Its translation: CASSSNTGELFF.

The chain's CDR3 is CASRPGEETQYF. CDR3 DNA sequence: TGTGCCAGCAGACCAGGGGAAGAGACCCAGTACTTC. This rearrangement joins TRBV2 to TRBJ2-5; tentative D call: TRBD1 (6 bases). The V end was cut by 6 bases, the J end by 3 bases, with 8 bases between. CDR3 size: 12 residues. The germline CDR1 and CDR2 sequences are SNHLY and FYNNEI.

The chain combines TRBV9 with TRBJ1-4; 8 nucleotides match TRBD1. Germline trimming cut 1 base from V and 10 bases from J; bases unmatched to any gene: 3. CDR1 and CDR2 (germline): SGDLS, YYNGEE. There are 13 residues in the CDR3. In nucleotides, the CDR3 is TGTGCCAGCAGCGTAACAGGGACAGGAAAACTGTTTTTT. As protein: CASSVTGTGKLFF.

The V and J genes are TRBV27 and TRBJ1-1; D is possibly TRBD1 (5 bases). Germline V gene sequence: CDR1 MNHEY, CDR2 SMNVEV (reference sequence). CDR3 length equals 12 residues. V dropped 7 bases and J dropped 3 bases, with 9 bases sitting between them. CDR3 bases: TGTGCCAGCAATAGGGGTGACACTGAAGCTTTCTTT. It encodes CASNRGDTEAFF.

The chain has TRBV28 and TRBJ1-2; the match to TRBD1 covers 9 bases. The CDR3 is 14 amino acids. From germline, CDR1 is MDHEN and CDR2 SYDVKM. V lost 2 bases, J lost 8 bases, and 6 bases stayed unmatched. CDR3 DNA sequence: TGTGCCAGCAGTTTACCCGGGACAGGGATAGGCTACACCTTC. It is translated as CASSLPGTGIGYTF.

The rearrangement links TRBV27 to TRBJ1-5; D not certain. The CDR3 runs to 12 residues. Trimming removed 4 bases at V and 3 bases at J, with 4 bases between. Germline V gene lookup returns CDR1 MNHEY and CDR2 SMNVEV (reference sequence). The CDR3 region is CASSSYNQPQHF. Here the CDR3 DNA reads TGTGCCAGCAGTTCATACAATCAGCCCCAGCATTTT.

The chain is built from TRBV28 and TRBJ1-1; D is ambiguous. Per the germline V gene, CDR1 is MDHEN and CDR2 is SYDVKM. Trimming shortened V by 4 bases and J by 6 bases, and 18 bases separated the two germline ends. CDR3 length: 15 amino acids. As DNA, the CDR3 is TGTGCCAGCAGTTCAGTACTCAACGGGATCGCTGAAGCTTTCTTT. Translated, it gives CASSSVLNGIAEAFF.

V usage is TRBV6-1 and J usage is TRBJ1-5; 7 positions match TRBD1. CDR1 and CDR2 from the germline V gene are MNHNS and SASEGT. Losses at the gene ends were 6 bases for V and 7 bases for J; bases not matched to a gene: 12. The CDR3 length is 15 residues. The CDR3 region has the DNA TGTGCCAGCAGGGCCAGACAGGGCCCGAGGCAGCCCCAGCATTTT. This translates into CASRARQGPRQPQHF.

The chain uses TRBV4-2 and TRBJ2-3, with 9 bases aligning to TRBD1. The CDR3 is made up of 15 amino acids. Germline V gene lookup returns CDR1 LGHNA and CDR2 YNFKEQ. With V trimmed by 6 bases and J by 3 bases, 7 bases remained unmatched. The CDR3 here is CASSYRGRTTDTQYF. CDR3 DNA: TGTGCCAGCAGTTACAGGGGGCGCACGACAGATACGCAGTATTTT.

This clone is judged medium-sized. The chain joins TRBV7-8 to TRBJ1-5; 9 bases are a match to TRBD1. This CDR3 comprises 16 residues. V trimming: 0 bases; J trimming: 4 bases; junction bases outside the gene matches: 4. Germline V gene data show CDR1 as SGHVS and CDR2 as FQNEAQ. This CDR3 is CASSLAGQGGNQPQHF. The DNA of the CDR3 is TGTGCCAGCAGCTTAGCGGGACAGGGAGGTAATCAGCCCCAGCATTTT.

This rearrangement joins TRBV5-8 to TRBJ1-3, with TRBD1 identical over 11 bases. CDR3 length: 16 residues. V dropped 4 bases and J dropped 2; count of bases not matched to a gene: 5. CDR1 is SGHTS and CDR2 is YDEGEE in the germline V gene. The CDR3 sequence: CASSHGQGATGNTIYF. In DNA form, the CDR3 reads TGTGCCAGCAGCCATGGACAGGGGGCAACTGGAAACACCATATATTTT.

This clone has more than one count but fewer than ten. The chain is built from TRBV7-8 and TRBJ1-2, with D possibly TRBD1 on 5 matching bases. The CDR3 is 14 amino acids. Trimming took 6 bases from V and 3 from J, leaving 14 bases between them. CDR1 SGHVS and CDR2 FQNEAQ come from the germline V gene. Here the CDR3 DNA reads TGTGCCAGCAGTCCCTACGGGGGGGACTATGGCTACACCTTC. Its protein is CASSPYGGDYGYTF.

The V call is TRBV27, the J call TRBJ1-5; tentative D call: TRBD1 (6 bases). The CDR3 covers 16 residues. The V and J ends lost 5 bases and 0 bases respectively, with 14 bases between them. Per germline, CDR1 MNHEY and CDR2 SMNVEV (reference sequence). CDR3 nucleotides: TGTGCCAGCAGTCCGACAGGACCCTATAGCAATCAGCCCCAGCATTTT. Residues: CASSPTGPYSNQPQHF.

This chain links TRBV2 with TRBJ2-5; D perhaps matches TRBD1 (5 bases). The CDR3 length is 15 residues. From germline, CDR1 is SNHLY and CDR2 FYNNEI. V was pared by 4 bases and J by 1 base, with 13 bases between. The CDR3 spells CASSVAPGIQETQYF. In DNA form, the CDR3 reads TGTGCCAGCAGTGTTGCGCCAGGGATCCAAGAGACCCAGTACTTC.

The CDR3 nucleotides read TGTGCCAGCAGCTTACACAGGGGGAATGAGCAGTTCTTC. Translating gives CASSLHRGNEQFF. V and J are TRBV7-6 and TRBJ2-1; the match to TRBD1 covers 8 bases. V dropped 2 bases and J dropped 7; count of bases not matched to a gene: 1. The V gene's germline CDR1 is SGHVS and CDR2 FNYEAQ. The CDR3 contains 13 residues. Full variable domain (remainder filled in from reference TRBV7-6 and TRBJ2-1): GAGVSQSPRYKVTKRGQDVALRCDPISGHVSLYWYRQALGQGPEFLTYFNYEAQQDKSGLPNDRFSAERPEGSISTLTIQRTEQRDSAMYRCASSLHRGNEQFFGPGTRLTVL.

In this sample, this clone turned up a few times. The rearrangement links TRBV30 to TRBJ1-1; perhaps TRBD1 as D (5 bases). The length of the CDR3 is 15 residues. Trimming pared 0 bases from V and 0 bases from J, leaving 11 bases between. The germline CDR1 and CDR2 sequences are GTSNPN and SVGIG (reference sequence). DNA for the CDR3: TGTGCCTGGAGTGTACAGGCGGTTTTGAACACTGAAGCTTTCTTT. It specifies CAWSVQAVLNTEAFF.

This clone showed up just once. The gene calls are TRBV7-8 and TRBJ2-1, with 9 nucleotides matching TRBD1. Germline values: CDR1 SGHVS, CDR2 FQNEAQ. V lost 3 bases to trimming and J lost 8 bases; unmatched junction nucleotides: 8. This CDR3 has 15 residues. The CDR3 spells CASSFLGTGSHEQFF. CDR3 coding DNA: TGTGCCAGCAGCTTTCTTGGGACAGGGTCCCATGAGCAGTTCTTC.

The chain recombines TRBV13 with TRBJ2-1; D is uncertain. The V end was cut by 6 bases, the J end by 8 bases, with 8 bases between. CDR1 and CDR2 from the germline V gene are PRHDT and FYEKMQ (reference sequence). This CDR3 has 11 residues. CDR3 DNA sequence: TGTGCCAGCAGTTTTAAGTATGAGCAGTTCTTC. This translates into CASSFKYEQFF.

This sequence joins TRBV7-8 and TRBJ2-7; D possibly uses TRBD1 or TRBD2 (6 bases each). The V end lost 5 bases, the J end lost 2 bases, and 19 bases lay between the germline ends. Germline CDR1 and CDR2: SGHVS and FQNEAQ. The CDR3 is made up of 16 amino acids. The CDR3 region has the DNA TGTGCCAGCAGCCAGACCCGCATAGGGGGGCCCTACGAGCAGTACGTC. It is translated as CASSQTRIGGPYEQYV.

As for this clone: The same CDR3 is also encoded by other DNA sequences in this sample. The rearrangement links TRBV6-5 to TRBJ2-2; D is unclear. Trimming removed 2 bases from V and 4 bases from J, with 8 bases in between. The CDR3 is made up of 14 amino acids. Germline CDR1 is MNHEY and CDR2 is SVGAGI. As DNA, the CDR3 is TGTGCCAGCAGTTACGACTCCGGCACCGGGGAGCTGTTTTTT. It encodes CASSYDSGTGELFF.

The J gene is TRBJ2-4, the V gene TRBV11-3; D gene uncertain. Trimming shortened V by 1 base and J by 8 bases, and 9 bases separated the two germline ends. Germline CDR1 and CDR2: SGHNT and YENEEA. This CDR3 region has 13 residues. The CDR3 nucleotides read TGTGCCAGCAGCTTAGGGGGTGGAGACATTCAGTACTTC. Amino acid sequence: CASSLGGGDIQYF.